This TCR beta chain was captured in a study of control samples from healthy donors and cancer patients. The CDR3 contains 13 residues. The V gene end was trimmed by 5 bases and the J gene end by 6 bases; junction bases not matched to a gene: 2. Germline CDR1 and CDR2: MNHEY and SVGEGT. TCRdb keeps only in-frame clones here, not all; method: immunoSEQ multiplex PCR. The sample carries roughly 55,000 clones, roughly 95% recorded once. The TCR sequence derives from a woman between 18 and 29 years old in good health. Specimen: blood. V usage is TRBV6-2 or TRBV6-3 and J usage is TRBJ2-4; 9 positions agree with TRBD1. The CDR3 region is CASSRGQGNIQYF. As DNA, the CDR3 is TGTGCCAGCAGTAGGGGACAGGGAAACATTCAGTACTTC.